This T cell receptor (beta chain) stems from a study of T cell repertoires in aging, cancer and after chemotherapy. Findings and limits, study-wide: Age-matched healthy donors had significantly more diverse, less clonal blood TCR repertoires than untreated cancer patients.

TCR beta rearrangements were amplified from peripheral blood genomic DNA. V lost 5 bases to trimming and J lost 1 base, with 10 bases between them. There are 14 residues in the CDR3. Germline assignment: CDR1 LNHNV and CDR2 YYDKDF (reference sequence). A word on this clonotype: What it binds is not known.

Multiplex touch-down PCR with TRB-A/B primers amplified rearranged V-D-J TRB sequences. TCRdb reprocessed the multiplex PCR reads with MiXCR, giving one entry per CDR3 protein. The top ten hold approximately 2% of the sample, which has about 11,000 distinct CDR3 sequences, roughly 30% seen once. The specimen was blood. V usage is TRBV15 and J usage is TRBJ2-3; no clear D. This clonotype was sampled from a human donor in good health. The CDR3 DNA reads as TGTGCCACCAGCCCGGCAGGCCGCACAGATACGCAGTATTTT. As protein: CATSPAGRTDTQYF.